This paragraph covers one T cell receptor (beta chain) sequence. This sample is drawn from a study of blood T cell repertoires in COVID-19. Study-level information: PBMCs, B-cell-depleted T cells, or T cells were the source of the cDNA or gDNA that made up the material.

Germline lookup yields CDR1 SGHNT and CDR2 YYREEE (reference sequence). The CDR3 covers 15 residues. V was clipped by 4 bases and J by 1 base; unmatched bases: 6. In the authors' methods: Amplification from reference gene primers served as the basis for estimated nucleated cell counts. Assay: immunoSEQ multiplex PCR; the TCRdb copy retains only in-frame clones and omits some. V, J and clone size were drawn from that table, and D and trimming were deduced from the DNA. This sample has 150,000 to 200,000 clones; roughly nine tenths occur once, and the top ten carry about 10%. The chain employs TRBV5-4 and TRBJ2-3; the match to TRBD1 covers 7 bases. The specimen was peripheral blood. This sequence originates from a woman aged 60-75 years with COVID-19, enrolled during active disease. The DNA for the CDR3 is TGTGCCAGCAGCCTCGGGCAGGGGGGCACAGATACGCAGTATTTT. As protein: CASSLGQGGTDTQYF.